This TCR beta chain emerged from a study of OX40 agonist ivuxolimab in advanced cancers. About the research overall: Melanoma, hepatocellular carcinoma, head and neck or renal cell cancer occurred in dose-escalation patients. Among those treated, three patients had partial responses, one with hepatocellular carcinoma and two with cutaneous melanoma.

Exclusion applied to patients with autoimmune disease history or systemic immunosuppression. Sampling of blood occurred at baseline, cycle 4 day 1, and cycle 7 day 1. This CDR3 contains 15 residues. Trimming removed 0 bases at V and 4 bases at J, with 11 bases between. The V gene's germline CDR1 is SGHRS and CDR2 YFSETQ. Measured with immunoSEQ multiplex PCR; TCRdb has only the in-frame clones, and not every one. The data show some 95,000 clones, 92% seen once. Specimen: CD4+ or CD8+ T cells sorted from blood, collected in a trial of the OX40 agonist ivuxolimab. The chain employs TRBV5-1 and TRBJ1-5, with a possible D match to TRBD1 (5 bases). The sequence was obtained from an adult with an advanced solid tumor such as melanoma, head and neck, liver or kidney cancer. The CDR3 reads CASSLGGDPNQPQHF. The CDR3 region has the DNA TGCGCCAGCAGCTTGGGGGGGGACCCAAATCAGCCCCAGCATTTT.